This record looks at one TCR beta chain sequence and its context. Its antigen is unknown. The study pooled second doses at about 4 or about 12 weeks. Only in-frame clones appear in the TCRdb table, and some are missing; sequencing was by immunoSEQ multiplex PCR. The data show 180,000 or so clones, about 92% seen once. The sample comes from a study of T cell responses to AZD1222 COVID-19 vaccine. Broader study findings: Every sample of the repertoires postdated the peak T cell response. Donors were largely white British and mainly female; clonal diversity was possibly underestimated. Just six AZD1222 recipients tested seropositive at baseline.

The ends were cut back, 5 bases at V and 0 bases at J, with 17 bases in the middle. The CDR3 has 17 residues. Germline loops: CDR1 SEHNR, CDR2 FQNEAQ (reference sequence). This clonotype was sampled from an adult who received the AZD1222 COVID-19 vaccine. This material consisted of peripheral blood, taken 28 days after the second AZD1222 dose. V usage is TRBV7-9 and J usage is TRBJ1-5; tentative D call: TRBD1 (5 bases). CDR3 nucleotides: TGTGCCAGCAGCCCGCACCACGCCAGGGATAGCAATCAGCCCCAGCATTTT. Amino acid sequence: CASSPHHARDSNQPQHF.